These 13 T cell receptor beta chains share one sample of origin, sequenced in a study of T-cell reconstitution after alpha-beta-depleted transplantation in children. Unique molecular identifiers were used in preparing the TCRbeta library. TCRdb used MiXCR to reprocess the PCR reads, holding one entry per CDR3 protein. The sample yields some 440,000 distinct CDR3 sequences, roughly 17% seen once. The material was PBMCs, mostly from graft donor cells, obtained 360 days after TCRalphabeta/CD19-depleted stem cell transplant. The receptors derive from a boy under three years old who had a stem cell transplant for Wiskott-Aldrich syndrome, so the T cells may come from the graft donor.

This clonotype was detected ten times or more. This chain connects TRBV5-1 to TRBJ2-5; D is perhaps TRBD1 (6 bases). From germline, CDR1 is SGHRS and CDR2 YFSETQ. The CDR3 is 15 residues long. Trimming stripped 0 bases from V and 5 bases from J, with 14 bases between. The CDR3 protein is CASSLGHRVSETQYF. In DNA, the CDR3 is TGCGCCAGCAGCTTGGGTCACAGGGTTAGCGAGACCCAGTACTTC.

This clonotype has only a few counts. V and J are TRBV12-3 or TRBV12-4 and TRBJ2-3; 14 bases are a match to TRBD2. CDR3 length equals 17 residues. After removal of 5 bases from V and 7 bases from J, the junction contained 11 bases not matched to a gene. The CDR3 DNA sequence: TGTGCCAGCAGTGACCCCGGGACTAGCGGGGGAGTTCATACGCAGTATTTT. The encoded protein is CASSDPGTSGGVHTQYF.

Remarks on this clonotype: A read error may explain this, as a much larger clone is one base away. The V gene is TRBV3-1, the J gene TRBJ2-3; D ambiguous. This CDR3 is 11 amino acids long. CDR1 is LGHDT and CDR2 is YNNKEL in the germline V gene (reference sequence). V lost 0 bases and J 5 bases, leaving 0 bases between the germline ends. This chain's CDR3 is CASSQEDTQYF. In nucleotides, the CDR3 is TGTGCCAGCAGCCAAGAAGATACGCAGTATTTT.

This sequence joins TRBV20-1 and TRBJ1-5; no clear D. CDR3 length equals 12 residues. Trimming removed 3 bases from V and 4 bases from J, with 7 bases in between. Germline V gives CDR1 DFQATT, CDR2 SNEGSKA (reference sequence). CDR3 sequence reads: CSASYHNQPQHF. CDR3 sequence (DNA): TGCAGTGCTAGCTACCATAATCAGCCCCAGCATTTT.

The chain employs TRBV21-1 and TRBJ2-3; the table assigns TRBD1, which was not confirmed against the DNA. TRBV21-1 is flagged as a pseudogene. The CDR3 covers 15 residues. The CDR3 loop is CASSKWREGRDTQYF. In DNA form, the CDR3 reads TGTGCCAGCAGCAAATGGCGGGAAGGGAGAGATACGCAGTATTTT.

The rearrangement links TRBV5-1 to TRBJ2-3; D might be TRBD1 or TRBD2, each matching 5 bases. V lost 2 bases and J 1 base, leaving 14 bases between the germline ends. This CDR3 is built from 16 residues. CDR1 SGHRS and CDR2 YFSETQ come from the germline V gene. The CDR3, as DNA: TGCGCCAGCAGCTTCACCGGGACGGACCGCACAGATACGCAGTATTTT. It translates to CASSFTGTDRTDTQYF.

This clonotype was found a few times. This sequence joins TRBV12-3 or TRBV12-4 and TRBJ1-1; maybe TRBD1 (5 bases). The CDR3 is 15 amino acids. Trimming removed 1 base at V and 3 bases at J, with 12 bases between. This chain's CDR3 is CASSLVAGRYTEAFF. For the CDR3, the DNA is TGTGCCAGCAGTTTAGTGGCAGGGAGGTACACTGAAGCTTTCTTT.

This clonotype has just a few counts. The CDR3 nucleotides are TGTGCCAGCAGGGACGGGACGTCGACCTACGAGCAGTACTTC. It specifies CASRDGTSTYEQYF. The chain is built from TRBV7-9 and TRBJ2-7; D tentatively reads TRBD1 or TRBD2 (5 bases each). CDR3 length: 14 amino acids. The germline V gene encodes CDR1 SEHNR and CDR2 FQNEAQ (reference sequence). V shed 6 bases and J shed 2 bases, with 14 bases lying between them.

This clonotype occurred a few times. V is TRBV14 and J is TRBJ2-4; D possibly corresponds to TRBD1 (5 bases). CDR3 length equals 15 residues. Germline CDR1 and CDR2: SGHDN and FVKESK. V lost 3 bases, J lost 2 bases, and 11 bases lay in between. CDR3 nucleotides: TGTGCCAGCAGCCAGCGGTGGGGCACCAAAAACATTCAGTACTTC. Translating gives CASSQRWGTKNIQYF.

The chain employs TRBV18 and TRBJ2-4; a possible D gene is TRBD2 (5 bases). This CDR3 has 15 amino acids. The V gene's germline CDR1 is KGHSH and CDR2 LQKENI. Trimming removed 5 bases from V and 2 bases from J, with 13 bases in between. The CDR3 DNA sequence: TGTGCCAGCTCAAAAGGACGGGGAACCAAAAACATTCAGTACTTC. Translation gives CASSKGRGTKNIQYF.

The rearrangement links TRBV10-3 to TRBJ2-1; D gene ambiguous. CDR1 and CDR2 from the germline V gene are ENHRY and SYGVKD. V lost 2 bases and J lost 7, with 6 bases in between. The CDR3 extends over 12 amino acids. CDR3 protein: CAISEENNEQFF. CDR3 DNA sequence: TGTGCCATCAGTGAGGAGAATAATGAGCAGTTCTTC.

The chain is built from TRBV13 and TRBJ2-3; D may be TRBD1 (7 bases). Per the germline V gene, CDR1 is PRHDT and CDR2 is FYEKMQ (reference sequence). CDR3 length: 16 residues. V lost 5 bases and J 3 bases, leaving 18 bases between the germline ends. The CDR3 nucleotides read TGTGCCAGCAGCCGATGGTTCAGGGGGGAGACAGATACGCAGTATTTT. Translation gives CASSRWFRGETDTQYF.

The rearrangement uses TRBV20-1 and TRBJ2-1; maybe TRBD1 (7 bases). Germline V gives CDR1 DFQATT, CDR2 SNEGSKA (reference sequence). V gave up 0 bases and J gave up 4 bases, with 19 bases separating them. The CDR3 length is 17 residues. The DNA for the CDR3 is TGCAGTGCTAGAGATGGTGCGGGGACAGCGAAATACAATGAGCAGTTCTTC. It yields the protein CSARDGAGTAKYNEQFF.